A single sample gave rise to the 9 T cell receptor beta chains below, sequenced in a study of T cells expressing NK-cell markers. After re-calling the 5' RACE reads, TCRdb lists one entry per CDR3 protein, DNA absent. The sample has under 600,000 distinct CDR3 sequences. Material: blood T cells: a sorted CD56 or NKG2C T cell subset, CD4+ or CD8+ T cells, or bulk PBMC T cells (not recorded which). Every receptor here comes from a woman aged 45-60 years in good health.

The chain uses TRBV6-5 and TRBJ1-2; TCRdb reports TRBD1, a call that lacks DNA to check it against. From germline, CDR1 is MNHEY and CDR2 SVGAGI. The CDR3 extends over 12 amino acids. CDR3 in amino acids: CASKDRGQGYTF.

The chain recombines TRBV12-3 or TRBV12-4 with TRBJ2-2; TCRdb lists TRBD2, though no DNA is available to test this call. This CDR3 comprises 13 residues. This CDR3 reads CASSLGPSGELFF.

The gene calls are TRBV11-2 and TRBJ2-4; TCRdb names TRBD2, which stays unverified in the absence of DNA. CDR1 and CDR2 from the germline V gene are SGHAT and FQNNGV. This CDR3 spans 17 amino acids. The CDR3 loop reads CASSLAGRPGLAHIQYF.

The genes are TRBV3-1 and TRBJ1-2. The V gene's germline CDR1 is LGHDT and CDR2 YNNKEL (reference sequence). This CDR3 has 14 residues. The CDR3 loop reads CASSQWSTSDGYTF.

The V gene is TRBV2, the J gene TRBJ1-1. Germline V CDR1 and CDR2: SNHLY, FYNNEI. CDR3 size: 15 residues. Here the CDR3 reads CASLGAGRNNTEAFF.

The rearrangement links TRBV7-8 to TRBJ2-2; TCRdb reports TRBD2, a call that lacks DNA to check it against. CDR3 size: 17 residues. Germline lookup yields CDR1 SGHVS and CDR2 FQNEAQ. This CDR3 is CASSLARREGRGGELFF.

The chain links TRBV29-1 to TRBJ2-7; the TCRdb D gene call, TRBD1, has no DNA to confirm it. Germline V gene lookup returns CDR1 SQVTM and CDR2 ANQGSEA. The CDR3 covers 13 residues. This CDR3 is CSVAQGKSYEQYF.

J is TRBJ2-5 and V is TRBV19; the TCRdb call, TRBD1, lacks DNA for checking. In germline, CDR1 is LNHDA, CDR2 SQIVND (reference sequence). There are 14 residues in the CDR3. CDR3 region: CASSIDRTAPPEYF.

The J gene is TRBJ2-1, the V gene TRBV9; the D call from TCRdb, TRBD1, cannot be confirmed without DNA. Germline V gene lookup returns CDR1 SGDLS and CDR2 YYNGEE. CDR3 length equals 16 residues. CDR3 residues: CASNSKGGISYNEQFF.